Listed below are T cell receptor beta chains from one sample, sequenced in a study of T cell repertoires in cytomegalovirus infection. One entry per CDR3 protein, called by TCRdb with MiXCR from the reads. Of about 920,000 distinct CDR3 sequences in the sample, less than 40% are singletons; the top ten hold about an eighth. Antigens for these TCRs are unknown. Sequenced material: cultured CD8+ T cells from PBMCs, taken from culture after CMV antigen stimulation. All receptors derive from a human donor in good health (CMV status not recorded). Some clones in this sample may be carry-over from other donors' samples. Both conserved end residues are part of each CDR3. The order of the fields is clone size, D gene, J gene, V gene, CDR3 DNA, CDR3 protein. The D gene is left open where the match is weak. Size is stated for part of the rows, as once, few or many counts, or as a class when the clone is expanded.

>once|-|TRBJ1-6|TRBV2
TGTGCCAGCAGTCCGGGACACCAAATCTCCTATAATTCACCCCTCCACTTT
CASSPGHQISYNSPLHF
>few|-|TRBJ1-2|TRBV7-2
TGTGCCAGCAGCTTAGAGTGGCTCAGTTACTATGGCTACACCTTC
CASSLEWLSYYGYTF
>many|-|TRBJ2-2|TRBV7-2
TGTGCCAGCAGCTTAGTATGGGGGGCGAACACCGGGGAGCTGTTTTTT
CASSLVWGANTGELFF
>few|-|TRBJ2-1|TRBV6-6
TGTGCCAGCAGTTACCATAGGGGCGCGGAGCAGTTCTTC
CASSYHRGAEQFF
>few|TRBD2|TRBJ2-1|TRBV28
TGTGCCAGCAGTTCTAGCGGGGATAATGAGCAGTTCTTC
CASSSSGDNEQFF
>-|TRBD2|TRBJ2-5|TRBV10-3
TGTGCCATCAGTGAAGCGGGGGGACAAGAGACCCAGTACTTC
CAISEAGGQETQYF
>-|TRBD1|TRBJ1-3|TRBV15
TGTGCCACCAGCAGCAGGGGGTCCGGAAACACCATATATTTT
CATSSRGSGNTIYF
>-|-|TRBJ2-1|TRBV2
TGTGCCAGCAGGTCGGAAGAGACGTACAATGAGCAGTTCTTC
CASRSEETYNEQFF
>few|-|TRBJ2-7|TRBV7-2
TGTGCCAGCAGCTTGGTTAGCGGTGCCCTCTCCTACGAGCAGTACTTC
CASSLVSGALSYEQYF
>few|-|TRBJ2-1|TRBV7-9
TGTGCCAGCAGCTTATTCGCCCCCGAGCAGTTCTTC
CASSLFAPEQFF
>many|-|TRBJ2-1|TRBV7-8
TGTGCCAGCAGCCTGGCCCCCACAGGCTTCGTGCTACAGTTCTTC
CASSLAPTGFVLQFF
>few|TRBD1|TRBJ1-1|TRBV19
TGTGCCAGTAGCACGGGGACAGGGTGGGAAGCTTTCTTT
CASSTGTGWEAFF
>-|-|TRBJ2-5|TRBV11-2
TGTGCCAGCAGCTTAGTCCCCCCTCAGACCCAGTACTTC
CASSLVPPQTQYF
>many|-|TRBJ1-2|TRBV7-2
TGTGCCAGCAGCGATAACTATGGCTACACCTTC
CASSDNYGYTF
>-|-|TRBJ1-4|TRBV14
TGTGCCAGCAGCCAAGAGGGGCAGGATGAAAAACTGTTTTTT
CASSQEGQDEKLFF
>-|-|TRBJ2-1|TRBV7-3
TGTGCCAGCAGCTTGGACACAGGGTCCGGCAATGAGCAGTTCTTC
CASSLDTGSGNEQFF
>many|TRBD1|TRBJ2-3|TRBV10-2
TGCGCCAGCAGTGAGCCAGGGGGCAGAAGCACAGATACGCAGTATTTT
CASSEPGGRSTDTQYF
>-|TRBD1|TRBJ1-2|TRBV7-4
TGTGCCAGCGGAGGACAGGTCAACCCCTATGGCTACACCTTC
CASGGQVNPYGYTF
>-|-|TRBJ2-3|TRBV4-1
TGCGCCAGCACCGGCGGAGAGGATACGCAGTATTTT
CASTGGEDTQYF
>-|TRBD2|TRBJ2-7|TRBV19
TGTGCCAGTAGTGGAAGACTAGCGGGCATCTACGAGCAGTACTTC
CASSGRLAGIYEQYF
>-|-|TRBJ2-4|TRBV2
TGTGCCAGCAGTGAGGCCGGGTCCAAAAACATTCAGTACTTC
CASSEAGSKNIQYF
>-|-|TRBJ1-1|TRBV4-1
TGCGCCAGCAGCCAAAATCGCGTCCTGAACACTGAAGCTTTCTTT
CASSQNRVLNTEAFF
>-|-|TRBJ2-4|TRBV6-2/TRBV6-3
TGTGCCAGCAGTTACTCGTTCAGGATAGCCAAAAACATTCAGTACTTC
CASSYSFRIAKNIQYF
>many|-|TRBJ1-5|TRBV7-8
TGTGCCAGCAGCCCCCGACCCCTGACAACGGCCAATCAGCCCCAGCATTTT
CASSPRPLTTANQPQHF
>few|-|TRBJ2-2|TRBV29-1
TGCAGCGTTTATTCGAACACCGGGGAGCTGTTTTTT
CSVYSNTGELFF
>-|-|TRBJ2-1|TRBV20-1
TGCAGTGCAACGGGGAGGCAGAGCTCCTACAATGAGCAGTTCTTC
CSATGRQSSYNEQFF
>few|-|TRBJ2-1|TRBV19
TGTGCCAGTACAGGGAATGATAGAAATGAGCAGTTCTTC
CASTGNDRNEQFF
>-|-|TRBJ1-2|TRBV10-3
TGTGCCATCAGTGAGTCAAGGAATCGGGGGTATGGCTACACCTTC
CAISESRNRGYGYTF
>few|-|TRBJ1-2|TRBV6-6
TGTGCCAGCAGTACCCGGGACCCAGGCTACACCTTC
CASSTRDPGYTF
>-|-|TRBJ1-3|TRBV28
TGTGCCAGCAGTACTCTAAGGGGAAACACCATATATTTT
CASSTLRGNTIYF
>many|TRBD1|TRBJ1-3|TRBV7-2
TGTGCCAGCAGCCCCCGAGGGACAGACTACTCTGGAAACACCATATATTTT
CASSPRGTDYSGNTIYF
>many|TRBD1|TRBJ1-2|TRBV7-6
TGTGCCAGCAGCTCCCAGGCGGGACAGGGGGCGCGTGGCTACACCTTC
CASSSQAGQGARGYTF
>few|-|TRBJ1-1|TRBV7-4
TGTGCCAGCAGCTTAGGGCGGAGGGAAGCTTTCTTT
CASSLGRREAFF
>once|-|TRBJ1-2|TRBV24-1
TGTGCCACCAGTGATGCGCCATCAGGACGCTATGGCTACACCTTC
CATSDAPSGRYGYTF
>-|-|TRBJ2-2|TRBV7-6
TGTGCTAGCAGCCCCAGGACTACCAAGTCCGGGGAGCTGTTTTTT
CASSPRTTKSGELFF
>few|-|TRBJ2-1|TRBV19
TGTGCCAGTAGCATGAGGGCAGGAGTCTACAATGAGCAGTTCTTC
CASSMRAGVYNEQFF
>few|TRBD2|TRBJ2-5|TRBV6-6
TGTGCCAGCAGTTACCTCCTTGGAGCGGGGTCCGAGGAGACCCAGTACTTC
CASSYLLGAGSEETQYF
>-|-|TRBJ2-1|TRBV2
TGTGCCCAGCAGAGGGTGGAGGGCGGGAATGAGCAGTTCTTC
CAQQRVEGGNEQFF
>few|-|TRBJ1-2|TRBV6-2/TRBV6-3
TGTGCCAGCAGTTACCCGGAAAACCTGCCGAACTATGGCTACACCTTC
CASSYPENLPNYGYTF
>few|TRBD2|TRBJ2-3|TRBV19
TGTGCCAGTCAAACCTCCTTGCGGGGGGGCGCAGATACGCAGTATTTT
CASQTSLRGGADTQYF
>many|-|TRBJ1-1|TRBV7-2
TGTGCCAGCAGCTTTTCCGGAAAGATCATGAACACTGAAGCTTTCTTT
CASSFSGKIMNTEAFF
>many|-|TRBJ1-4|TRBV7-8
TGTGCCAGCTCAACGTGGAATGAAAAACTGTTTTTT
CASSTWNEKLFF
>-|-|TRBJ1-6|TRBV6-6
TGTGCCAGCAGATACCCAACAGGCAGGGAGGTCGGTTCACCCCTCCACTTT
CASRYPTGREVGSPLHF
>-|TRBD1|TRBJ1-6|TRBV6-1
TGTGCCAGCAGTGCCCCGACAGGGAAGTCACCCCTCCACTTT
CASSAPTGKSPLHF
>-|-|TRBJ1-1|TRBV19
TGTGCCAGTAGTACAGCAGTGAACACTGAAGCTTTCTTT
CASSTAVNTEAFF
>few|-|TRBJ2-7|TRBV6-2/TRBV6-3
TGTGCCAGCAGTCCGGGGACATCTAAGTACGAGCAGTACTTC
CASSPGTSKYEQYF
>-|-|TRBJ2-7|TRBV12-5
TGTGCTAGTGGTTTGCCCGGGTCGGGGTACGAGCAGTACTTC
CASGLPGSGYEQYF
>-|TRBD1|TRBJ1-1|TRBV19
TGTGCCAGTAGTCCAGGACAGGGGACTCCAGCTTTCTTT
CASSPGQGTPAFF
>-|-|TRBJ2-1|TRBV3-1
TGTGCCAGCAGCCAAGAAAAGGGGATGGGCCCCTTCTACAATGAGCAGTTCTTC
CASSQEKGMGPFYNEQFF
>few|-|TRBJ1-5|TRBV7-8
TGTGCCAGCAGCTTAGCGCCGGAGGGGTTCGGGCGGCCCCAGCATTTT
CASSLAPEGFGRPQHF